The rows below give T cell receptor beta chains drawn from one sample of a study of shared clonotypes between healthy human individuals. Sequencing used immunoSEQ multiplex PCR; TCRdb keeps in-frame clones, though not all of them. This table holds about 580,000 clones, roughly 98% found once. What was sequenced was naive CD8+ T cells sorted from blood. All receptors come from a man aged 25-45 years in good health. Each CDR3 is given with its conserved first and last residue. The D gene is left open where the match is weak. Size is omitted from some rows. Given values are once, few, many or a class for expanded clones.

clone size	D gene	V gene	J gene	CDR3 DNA	CDR3 protein
.	TRBD2	TRBV28	TRBJ2-3	TGTGCCAGCAGTATGCTAGCGGGGATCACAGATACGCAGTATTTT	CASSMLAGITDTQYF
.	TRBD2	TRBV9	TRBJ2-5	TGTGCCAGCAGCGTAGAGGGGACTAGCGCAAAAGAGACCCAGTACTTC	CASSVEGTSAKETQYF
.	.	TRBV29-1	TRBJ1-1	TGCAGCGTTGATTCGAACACTGAAGCTTTCTTT	CSVDSNTEAFF
.	TRBD1	TRBV7-9	TRBJ1-2	TGTGCCAGCAGCTCCGGGACAGTCGATGGCTACACCTTC	CASSSGTVDGYTF
.	TRBD2	TRBV27	TRBJ2-1	TGTGCCAGCAGTTTCGGCGGGAGGGGATTTTCGCAGTTCTTC	CASSFGGRGFSQFF
once	.	TRBV11-2	TRBJ2-7	TGTGCCAGCAGCTCCGATCCGTTGGACGGGAGTTCTCCCTACGAGCAGTACTTC	CASSSDPLDGSSPYEQYF
.	.	TRBV7-8	TRBJ1-2	TGTGCCAGCAGCTTAGCCCGAACAATCCGCTATGGCTACACCTTC	CASSLARTIRYGYTF
.	.	TRBV27	TRBJ1-5	TGTGCCAGCAGTTTTAGGGACACTCAGCCCCAGCATTTT	CASSFRDTQPQHF
.	.	TRBV28	TRBJ1-5	TGTGCCAGCAGCCCCCTCCGGGTAAATCAGCCCCAGCATTTT	CASSPLRVNQPQHF
few	.	TRBV4-1	TRBJ1-2	TGCGCCAGCAGCCCGGACAGCAACTATGGCTACACCTTC	CASSPDSNYGYTF
.	TRBD1	TRBV5-1	TRBJ2-7	TGCGCCAGCAGCTGGGGGACAGGCAGTTTCGAGCAGTACTTC	CASSWGTGSFEQYF
.	TRBD2	TRBV5-1	TRBJ2-7	TGCGCCAGCAGCTGGGGACTAGCGGGAGAAGGCTACGAGCAGTACTTC	CASSWGLAGEGYEQYF
.	.	TRBV9	TRBJ2-1	TGTGCCAGCAGCGCTGGACTCCTCTCCTACAATGAGCAGTTCTTC	CASSAGLLSYNEQFF
.	.	TRBV7-8	TRBJ2-6	TGTGCCAGCAGCTTATTCGTCGGGGGGCTCCGAGGAACTGGGGCCAACGTCCTGACTTTC	CASSLFVGGLRGTGANVLTF
once	.	TRBV28	TRBJ2-2	TGTGCCAGCAGTCCCCTGACCCCCAGGGTGAGCACCGGGGAGCTGTTTTTT	CASSPLTPRVSTGELFF
.	.	TRBV7-9	TRBJ2-1	TGTGCCAGCACTAAGACTGTACATGAGCAGTTCTTC	CASTKTVHEQFF
.	TRBD1	TRBV28	TRBJ1-5	TGTGCCAGCAGCCGGGACAGGGACCAGCCCCAGCATTTT	CASSRDRDQPQHF
.	.	TRBV10-1	TRBJ2-7	TGCGCCAGCAGTGAGACAGATCTTCCCTACGAGCAGTACTTC	CASSETDLPYEQYF
.	TRBD1	TRBV11-3	TRBJ2-7	TGTGCCAGCAGCTCCCGCGGGACAGGGGCTGGAAACGAGCAGTACTTC	CASSSRGTGAGNEQYF
.	TRBD2	TRBV27	TRBJ2-3	TGTGCCAGCAGTTTACAAGGGACTAGCGGGATTGATACGCAGTATTTT	CASSLQGTSGIDTQYF
once	.	TRBV5-5	TRBJ1-5	TGTGCCAGCAGCTTGGGTAGCGGCGGTAATCAGCCCCAGCATTTT	CASSLGSGGNQPQHF
.	.	TRBV27	TRBJ2-7	TGTGCCAGCAATTCGGCGGGGTGGGGGACGGGGCAGTACTTC	CASNSAGWGTGQYF
.	.	TRBV29-1	TRBJ2-7	TGCAGCGTTCAGGCCAACTACGAGCAGTACTTC	CSVQANYEQYF
.	.	TRBV28	TRBJ2-2	TGTGCCAGCAGTTTGGGTGGGGCAGCCACCGGGGAGCTGTTTTTT	CASSLGGAATGELFF
.	.	TRBV20-1	TRBJ1-1	TGCAGTGTTACCCGGGACCAAGAAGCTTTCTTT	CSVTRDQEAFF
.	.	TRBV7-2	TRBJ2-3	TGTGCCAGCAGCCCCATCGGGGGCGCAGATACGCAGTATTTT	CASSPIGGADTQYF
.	TRBD2	TRBV10-2	TRBJ2-7	TGCGCCATTGGCGGGGGAACCTACGAGCAGTACTTC	CAIGGGTYEQYF
.	.	TRBV15	TRBJ2-1	TGTGCCACCTTAAGTCAGGGTAATGAGCAGTTCTTC	CATLSQGNEQFF
.	.	TRBV5-1	TRBJ2-2	TGCGCCAGCCCAGGGGACACCGGGGAGCTGTTTTTT	CASPGDTGELFF
.	TRBD1	TRBV28	TRBJ2-7	TGTGCCAGCACCCCCAACGATCCCGGGACAGGGGACTACGAGCAGTACTTC	CASTPNDPGTGDYEQYF
.	.	TRBV21-1	TRBJ2-7	TGTGCCAGCATCCGGGCCCGCTACGAGCAGTACTTC	CASIRARYEQYF
few	.	TRBV6-1	TRBJ1-5	TGTGCCAGCAGTGACAGGGGAGGTCAGCCCCAGCATTTT	CASSDRGGQPQHF
.	.	TRBV7-9	TRBJ2-7	TGTGCCAGCAGCCCTACCGACTCTCCGTACGAGCAGTACTTC	CASSPTDSPYEQYF
.	.	TRBV28	TRBJ2-7	TGTGCCAGCAGTCGGATGGTCCCTTGGAGCTCCTACGAGCAGTACTTC	CASSRMVPWSSYEQYF
.	.	TRBV7-2	TRBJ2-3	TGTGCCAGCAGGCTCGCGCCGGGATACCCAGATACGCAGTATTTT	CASRLAPGYPDTQYF
.	.	TRBV7-8	TRBJ2-7	TGTGCCAGCAGCGCACCTGGGGGAAGCTACGAGCAGTACTTC	CASSAPGGSYEQYF
.	.	TRBV28	TRBJ2-3	TGTGCCAGCAGTTTACCTCAGGGGACTAGCACAGATACGCAGTATTTT	CASSLPQGTSTDTQYF
once	.	TRBV2	TRBJ1-1	TGTGCCAGCTGGGGGGACCCCAGGGGAGGGAACACTGAAGCTTTCTTT	CASWGDPRGGNTEAFF
.	TRBD2	TRBV4-1	TRBJ2-7	TGCGCCAGCAGCCGGACGGTCGGGACTAGCGGGATGTCGGAGTACTTC	CASSRTVGTSGMSEYF
.	.	TRBV15	TRBJ2-7	TGTGCCACCAGCAGAGGAGGACTCTCCTACGAGCAGTACTTC	CATSRGGLSYEQYF
.	.	TRBV28	TRBJ1-5	TGTGCCAGCAGCTCAGACAGAGAAACCAATCAGCCCCAGCATTTT	CASSSDRETNQPQHF
.	TRBD1	TRBV29-1	TRBJ2-7	TGCAGCGCCGGGACAGGGAACTACGAGCAGTACTTC	CSAGTGNYEQYF
.	TRBD1	TRBV15	TRBJ2-7	TGTGCCACCAGCAGAGAAAGGGGGCTAGACGAGCAGTACTTC	CATSRERGLDEQYF
.	TRBD1	TRBV4-1	TRBJ1-1	TGCGCCAGCAGCCAAGAAAGGACAGGAGGGGGAACTGAAGCTTTCTTT	CASSQERTGGGTEAFF
.	TRBD2	TRBV28	TRBJ2-1	TGTGCCAGCAGAGAAAGGTCCCTAGCGGGGAACAATGAGCAGTTCTTC	CASRERSLAGNNEQFF
.	TRBD2	TRBV7-2	TRBJ2-7	TGTGCCAGCAGCTTTAGCGGGAGGAGCTCCTACGAGCAGTACTTC	CASSFSGRSSYEQYF
.	TRBD1	TRBV11-2	TRBJ2-1	TGTGCCAGCAGCTTAGTACAGGGGTCATACAATGAGCAGTTCTTC	CASSLVQGSYNEQFF
.	.	TRBV2	TRBJ2-5	TGTGCCAGCCTGACAGGGACCCAGTACTTC	CASLTGTQYF
.	.	TRBV9	TRBJ2-4	TGTGCCAGCAGCGCCCTTTCGGAGTATAGGGACATTCAGTACTTC	CASSALSEYRDIQYF
once	TRBD1	TRBV5-4	TRBJ2-7	TGTGCCAGCAGCAGGGACAGGGACTACGAGCAGTACTTC	CASSRDRDYEQYF
.	TRBD2	TRBV9	TRBJ2-1	TGTGCCAGCAGCGTAGACAGCGGGAGCTCCTACAATGAGCAGTTCTTC	CASSVDSGSSYNEQFF
few	.	TRBV29-1	TRBJ1-2	TGCAGCGTTGATAGGGGATATGGCTACACCTTC	CSVDRGYGYTF
.	.	TRBV27	TRBJ2-4	TGTGCCAGCCACAGGGCTCTAGCCAAAAACATTCAGTACTTC	CASHRALAKNIQYF
.	TRBD2	TRBV5-6	TRBJ2-7	TGTGCCAGCAGCTTGAGACTAGCGGGAGTCTACGAGCAGTACTTC	CASSLRLAGVYEQYF
.	TRBD2	TRBV27	TRBJ2-7	TGTGCCAGCAGTCACGGACTAGCCTACGAGCAGTACTTC	CASSHGLAYEQYF
.	.	TRBV11-3	TRBJ2-1	TGTGCCAGCAGCTTAGGCAATAAGCGGGCGCACAATGAGCAGTTCTTC	CASSLGNKRAHNEQFF